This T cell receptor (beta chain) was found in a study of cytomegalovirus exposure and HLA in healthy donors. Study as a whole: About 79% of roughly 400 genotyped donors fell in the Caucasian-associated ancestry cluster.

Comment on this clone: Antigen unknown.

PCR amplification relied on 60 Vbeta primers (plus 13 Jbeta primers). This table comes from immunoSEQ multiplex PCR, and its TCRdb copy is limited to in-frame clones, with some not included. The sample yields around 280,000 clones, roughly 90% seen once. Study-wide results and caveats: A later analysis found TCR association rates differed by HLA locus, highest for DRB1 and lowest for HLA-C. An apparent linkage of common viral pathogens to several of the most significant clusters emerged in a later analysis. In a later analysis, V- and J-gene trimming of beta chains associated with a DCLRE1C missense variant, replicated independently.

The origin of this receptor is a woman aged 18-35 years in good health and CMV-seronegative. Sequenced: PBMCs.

CDR3 sequence reads: CASRGGFGDRKQYF. The CDR3 DNA reads TGTGCCAGCCGGGGGGGGTTCGGGGATCGGAAGCAGTATTTT. This rearrangement joins TRBV2 to TRBJ2-3; TRBD2 matches at 8 bases. V lost 8 bases, J lost 11 bases, and 15 bases stayed unmatched. The CDR3 runs to 14 residues. Germline V gene data show CDR1 as SNHLY and CDR2 as FYNNEI.